What follows are 18 T cell receptor beta chains derived from one specimen sequenced in a study of blood T cells in healthy people across ages. A second PCR of 7 to 11 cycles used a sample-barcoded 5' primer and a J-beta primer mix. TCRdb used MiXCR to reprocess the 5' RACE reads, holding one entry per CDR3 protein. The profile shows hundreds of thousands of distinct CDR3 sequences, about 52% of them singletons. The sample consisted of blood. The receptors were sampled from a woman aged 60-75 years in good health.

The chain uses TRBV7-2 and TRBJ1-1; tentative D call: TRBD1 (6 bases). The CDR3 spans 15 residues. Germline lookup yields CDR1 SGHTA and CDR2 FQGNSA. The V end lost 4 bases, the J end lost 4 bases, and 16 bases lay between the germline ends. The CDR3 spells CASSSRRGGPTEAFF. The CDR3, as DNA: TGTGCCAGCAGCTCCCGGAGGGGGGGCCCCACTGAAGCTTTCTTT.

A note on this clonotype: The germline gene is not matched at one end of the junction; a read error may be the cause. The gene calls are TRBV3-1 and TRBJ1-1; 7 bases fit TRBD1. The CDR3 has 16 residues. The V gene's germline CDR1 is LGHDT and CDR2 YNNKEL (reference sequence). CDR3: CASSQWDSLMNTGAFF. The CDR3 DNA sequence: TGTGCCAGCAGCCAATGGGACAGTCTTATGAACACTGGAGCTTTCTTT.

This clonotype has only one observation. The V call is TRBV7-3, the J call TRBJ2-5; 13 bases are a match to TRBD2. The tail of the sequence fits TRBJ2-7 better, so the J call may be wrong. The CDR3 has 18 residues. The germline V gene has CDR1 SGHTA and CDR2 FQGTGA. The CDR3 DNA reads as TGTGCCAGCAGCTCCCCGGGACGGTCGACTAGCGGGAGGTCCGAGCAGTACTTC. This encodes CASSSPGRSTSGRSEQYF.

This clonotype was seen only a few times. The chain joins TRBV20-1 to TRBJ1-4; D might be TRBD1 (6 bases). Germline V lookup: CDR1 DFQATT, CDR2 SNEGSKA (reference sequence). The CDR3 is made up of 15 amino acids. Trimming cost V 0 bases and J 7 bases, with 15 bases left between them. CDR3 loop: CSARDLGTWGEKLFF. In DNA, the CDR3 is TGCAGTGCTAGAGATCTCGGGACATGGGGTGAAAAACTGTTTTTT.

The chain carries TRBV5-1 and TRBJ2-5, with 8 bases identical to TRBD2. CDR1 is SGHRS, CDR2 YFSETQ, per germline. There are 14 residues in the CDR3. With V trimmed by 4 bases and J by 11 bases, 13 bases remained unmatched. This CDR3 reads CASSEREFYNEQYF. CDR3 coding DNA: TGCGCCAGCAGCGAGCGGGAGTTCTACAATGAGCAGTACTTC.

This clonotype was seen a few times. The V gene is TRBV7-9, the J gene TRBJ1-1; D unclear. Trimming left V 5 bases short and J 4 bases short, with 8 bases between. The CDR3 is 12 residues long. Germline V gives CDR1 SEHNR, CDR2 FQNEAQ (reference sequence). The CDR3 DNA reads TGTGCCAGCAGCCGGGCGGGCACTGAAGCTTTCTTT. It codes for CASSRAGTEAFF.

This sequence joins TRBV20-1 and TRBJ2-5, with a weak D call TRBD2 (6 bases). Germline V gives CDR1 DFQATT, CDR2 SNEGSKA (reference sequence). This CDR3 contains 14 residues. Trimming stripped 3 bases from V and 2 bases from J, with 13 bases between. Here the CDR3 reads CSARGPAGQETQYF. The DNA of the CDR3 is TGCAGTGCTAGGGGACCGGCGGGACAAGAGACCCAGTACTTC.

This clonotype was counted a few times. The chain is built from TRBV7-2 and TRBJ2-1; 8 bases are shared with TRBD2. The germline gives CDR1 SGHTA, CDR2 FQGNSA. The V and J ends lost 0 bases and 2 bases, in that order; junction bases with no gene match: 0. CDR3 length: 15 amino acids. This CDR3 is CASSLASGAYNEQFF. In DNA form, the CDR3 reads TGTGCCAGCAGCTTAGCTAGCGGGGCCTACAATGAGCAGTTCTTC.

The V gene is TRBV5-6, the J gene TRBJ2-7; 10 bases align to TRBD2. CDR1 is SGHDT, CDR2 YYEEEE, per germline. CDR3 length: 13 residues. V was clipped by 4 bases and J by 10 bases; unmatched bases: 8. CDR3 region: CASSTPLAGAQYF. The CDR3 DNA follows: TGTGCCAGCAGCACTCCCCTAGCGGGGGCCCAGTACTTC.

This clonotype was detected a few times. The J gene is TRBJ1-6, the V gene TRBV20-1, with TRBD1 matching over 11 bases. Germline V gives CDR1 DFQATT, CDR2 SNEGSKA (reference sequence). The CDR3 has 15 amino acids. V was clipped by 3 bases and J by 6 bases; unmatched bases: 4. CDR3 nucleotides: TGCAGTGCTAGGGGACAGGGGGGCCTTAATTCACCCCTCCACTTT. The encoded protein is CSARGQGGLNSPLHF.

This clonotype was seen a handful of times. The chain carries TRBV29-1 and TRBJ2-6; no reliable D call. Looked up from germline, CDR1 is SQVTM and CDR2 is ANQGSEA. This CDR3 region has 14 residues. V dropped 4 bases and J dropped 0 bases, with 7 bases sitting between them. CDR3 bases: TGCAGCGTTGTAGAGAGCTCTGGGGCCAACGTCCTGACTTTC. Its protein product is CSVVESSGANVLTF. The full variable domain, completed using reference TRBV29-1 and TRBJ2-6, is SAVISQKPSRDICQRGTSLTIQCQVDSQVTMMFWYRQQPGQSLTLIATANQGSEATYESGFVIDKFPISRPNLTFSTLTVSNMSPEDSSIYLCSVVESSGANVLTFGAGSRLTVL.

The genes are TRBV7-9 and TRBJ2-3, with D possibly being TRBD2 (5 bases). V dropped 5 bases and J dropped 6 bases, with 12 bases sitting between them. Per the germline V gene, CDR1 is SEHNR and CDR2 is FQNEAQ (reference sequence). The CDR3 extends over 13 amino acids. CDR3 sequence (DNA): TGTGCCAGCAGCCTCCCTAGCCCCGATACGCAGTATTTT. Amino acid sequence: CASSLPSPDTQYF.

This chain connects TRBV7-3 to TRBJ2-6, with 10 bases aligning to TRBD1. Germline V gene sequence: CDR1 SGHTA, CDR2 FQGTGA. V shed 4 bases, J shed 0 bases, and the junction held 9 bases outside the gene matches. CDR3 size: 19 residues. The CDR3 here is CASSSGTGAILSGANVLTF. CDR3 DNA: TGTGCCAGCAGCTCCGGGACAGGGGCGATTCTCTCTGGGGCCAACGTCCTGACTTTC.

The chain employs TRBV20-1 and TRBJ1-2, with no clear D. Trimming took 0 bases from V and 5 from J, leaving 10 bases between them. The germline gives CDR1 DFQATT, CDR2 SNEGSKA (reference sequence). The length of the CDR3 is 13 residues. CDR3: CSARDPTRYGYTF. The CDR3, as DNA: TGCAGTGCTAGAGATCCGACGCGATATGGCTACACCTTC.

The chain combines TRBV4-3 with TRBJ1-1; TRBD1 agrees at 8 bases. The CDR3 contains 15 residues. Germline V lookup: CDR1 LGHNA, CDR2 YSLEER. The V and J ends lost 3 bases and 6 bases, in that order; junction bases with no gene match: 9. CDR3: CASSQLGQGAPEAFF. The CDR3 bases are TGCGCCAGCAGCCAGCTGGGGCAGGGGGCCCCTGAAGCTTTCTTT.

The gene calls are TRBV12-3 or TRBV12-4 and TRBJ2-4; TRBD1 matches at 7 bases. Gene TRBJ2-7 matches the end of the DNA better, so the J call may be wrong. This CDR3 region has 15 residues. This CDR3 is CASSRRTGDDYEQYF. CDR3 sequence (DNA): TGTGCCAGCAGCCGCCGGACAGGAGACGACTACGAGCAGTACTTC.

The J gene is TRBJ1-2, the V gene TRBV20-1, with D possibly matching TRBD1 (5 bases). This CDR3 has 13 amino acids. CDR1 and CDR2 from the germline V gene are DFQATT and SNEGSKA (reference sequence). V was pared by 2 bases and J by 4 bases, with 11 bases between. CDR3 in DNA: TGCAGTGCTAGAAGACAGCCCCCCTATGGCTACACCTTC. As protein: CSARRQPPYGYTF.

The chain combines TRBV29-1 with TRBJ1-5; TRBD1 aligns across 7 bases. The CDR3 is 13 amino acids. Trimming removed 5 bases from V and 4 bases from J; junction bases left unmatched: 5. The germline gives CDR1 SQVTM, CDR2 ANQGSEA. In DNA form, the CDR3 reads TGCAGCGTTAACCCAGGGGGGAATCAGCCCCAGCATTTT. Amino acid sequence: CSVNPGGNQPQHF.